The 30 T cell receptor beta chains given below trace back to one sample, sequenced in a study of radiation and T cells in renal cell carcinoma. Data came from immunoSEQ multiplex PCR; TCRdb stores just in-frame clones and leaves some out. The sample yields roughly 80,000 clones, 65% to 90% seen once. Time point described: blood 2 weeks post-SBRT. Treatment specified: 15 Gy SBRT to primary tumor, nephrectomy 4 weeks later. Sequenced material: blood, taken from a patient whose treatment included radiotherapy and nephrectomy. The receptors here all came from a woman aged 45-65 years with renal cell carcinoma.

This rearrangement joins TRBV19 to TRBJ1-1; 10 bases match TRBD1. V lost 5 bases, J lost 5 bases, and 8 bases stayed unmatched. The CDR3 covers 15 residues. Germline V CDR1 and CDR2: LNHDA, SQIVND (reference sequence). CDR3 sequence (DNA): TGTGCCAGTAGTCCCGGGACAGGGGTGTTTACTGAAGCTTTCTTT. Translated, it gives CASSPGTGVFTEAFF.

J is TRBJ2-6 and V is TRBV7-9; either TRBD1 or TRBD2 may fit D (5 bases each). Germline CDR1 is SEHNR and CDR2 is FQNEAQ (reference sequence). The V gene lost 5 bases and the J gene lost 4 bases, with 18 bases spanning the gap. The CDR3 is 17 residues long. CDR3 region: CASSLIGDLQGANVLTF. In DNA form, the CDR3 reads TGTGCCAGCAGCCTTATCGGGGACCTACAGGGGGCCAACGTCCTGACTTTC.

This clone was counted a few times. The V and J genes are TRBV30 and TRBJ1-1; 7 bases are a match to TRBD1. Trimming at V came to 1 base and at J to 0 bases, leaving 5 bases not matched to a gene. CDR1 GTSNPN and CDR2 SVGIG come from the germline V gene (reference sequence). This CDR3 comprises 15 residues. The CDR3 is CAWSDRTGLNTEAFF. The DNA for the CDR3 is TGTGCCTGGAGTGACCGGACAGGACTGAACACTGAAGCTTTCTTT.

The chain uses TRBV4-3 and TRBJ2-7; 13 bases are shared with TRBD2. The trim removed 0 bases at V and 4 bases at J, leaving 3 bases unmatched. In germline, CDR1 is LGHNA, CDR2 YSLEER. The CDR3 is 16 residues long. The CDR3 here is CASSQDVTSGRYEQYF. The CDR3 bases are TGCGCCAGCAGCCAAGATGTGACTAGCGGGAGGTACGAGCAGTACTTC.

The chain employs TRBV7-2 and TRBJ2-7, with D unresolved. This CDR3 contains 15 residues. V was clipped by 2 bases and J by 0 bases, with 11 bases between them. Germline CDR1 reads SGHTA; CDR2 reads FQGNSA. The CDR3 DNA sequence: TGTGCCAGCAGCTTACGTTCCGGCCCCTCCTACGAGCAGTACTTC. Its protein product is CASSLRSGPSYEQYF. Looking up the rest from reference TRBV7-2 and TRBJ2-7 gives the full variable domain: GAGVSQSPSNKVTEKGKDVELRCDPISGHTALYWYRQSLGQGLEFLIYFQGNSAPDKSGLPSDRFSAERTGGSVSTLTIQRTQQEDSAVYLCASSLRSGPSYEQYFGPGTRLTVT.

The chain joins TRBV7-2 to TRBJ2-2; D remains unclear. Germline V CDR1 and CDR2: SGHTA, FQGNSA. Trimming pared 4 bases from V and 0 bases from J, leaving 3 bases between. This CDR3 is 13 amino acids long. The CDR3 bases are TGTGCCAGCAGCTCCCCGAACACCGGGGAGCTGTTTTTT. Its translation: CASSSPNTGELFF. The full variable domain, its missing parts supplied by reference TRBV7-2 and TRBJ2-2, is GAGVSQSPSNKVTEKGKDVELRCDPISGHTALYWYRQSLGQGLEFLIYFQGNSAPDKSGLPSDRFSAERTGGSVSTLTIQRTQQEDSAVYLCASSSPNTGELFFGEGSRLTVL.

In the case of this clone: This specimen includes other DNA sequences encoding the same CDR3. This chain joins TRBV7-2 and TRBJ1-4; D not certain. Trimming cost V 0 bases and J 4 bases, with 6 bases left between them. The germline V gene has CDR1 SGHTA and CDR2 FQGNSA. The CDR3 is 14 amino acids. CDR3 in amino acids: CASSLAGSNEKLFF. CDR3 sequence (DNA): TGTGCCAGCAGCTTAGCTGGGAGTAATGAAAAACTGTTTTTT.

This clone was recorded once. This chain joins TRBV25-1 and TRBJ1-2, with D maybe TRBD1 (6 bases). This CDR3 region has 18 residues. The V end lost 5 bases, the J end lost 0 bases, and 22 bases lay between the germline ends. Germline V gene sequence: CDR1 MGHDK, CDR2 SYGVNS. The CDR3 region has the DNA TGTGCCAGCAGTTCCCCGTGGGGGGCGGTGGAAGCTAACTATGGCTACACCTTC. Translation: CASSSPWGAVEANYGYTF.

The chain couples TRBV13 to TRBJ2-7; TRBD1 aligns across 11 bases. The CDR3 runs to 18 residues. V was pared by 1 base and J by 2 bases, with 10 bases of the junction left unmatched. Germline V gives CDR1 PRHDT, CDR2 FYEKMQ (reference sequence). CDR3 in DNA: TGTGCCAGCAGCTTAGTGCCATCGACGGGACAGGGGGCCTACGAGCAGTACTTC. The encoded protein is CASSLVPSTGQGAYEQYF.

This chain links TRBV7-6 with TRBJ1-6; D remains unclear. Germline V gene lookup returns CDR1 SGHVS and CDR2 FNYEAQ. V lost 5 bases and J 6 bases, leaving 11 bases between the germline ends. This CDR3 has 14 residues. In nucleotides, the CDR3 is TGTGCCAGCAGCCCCGTGGTGGGTAATTCACCCCTCCACTTT. It codes for CASSPVVGNSPLHF.

This sequence joins TRBV9 and TRBJ1-1; unclear D gene. The CDR3 is made up of 14 amino acids. V was cut by 2 bases and J by 1 base, with 9 bases left in between. Germline V gene data show CDR1 as SGDLS and CDR2 as YYNGEE. DNA of the CDR3: TGTGCCAGCAGCGTCGGGGATACGAACACTGAAGCTTTCTTT. Translated, it gives CASSVGDTNTEAFF.

The chain is built from TRBV7-2 and TRBJ2-7; 12 bases fit TRBD2. Germline V gene sequence: CDR1 SGHTA, CDR2 FQGNSA. The J segment lost 6 bases and the V segment lost 3 bases, leaving 3 bases of the junction unmatched. CDR3 length: 14 residues. The CDR3 bases are TGTGCCAGCAGCTTTCTAGCGGGGGGGCGCGAGCAGTACTTC. Its translation is CASSFLAGGREQYF.

The chain joins TRBV4-1 to TRBJ2-1, with D perhaps TRBD2 (7 bases). The germline V gene encodes CDR1 MGHRA and CDR2 YSYEKL. CDR3 length: 17 amino acids. V lost 0 bases and J 3 bases, leaving 15 bases between the germline ends. The CDR3 loop reads CASSQEQGLPFYNEQFF. CDR3 DNA sequence: TGCGCCAGCAGCCAAGAACAGGGACTACCCTTCTACAATGAGCAGTTCTTC.

This rearrangement joins TRBV6-1 to TRBJ2-6, with D unclear. The germline V gene encodes CDR1 MNHNS and CDR2 SASEGT. Between the trimmed V and J ends, which lost 8 bases and 0 bases, there was a span of 5 bases. This CDR3 comprises 13 residues. For the CDR3, the DNA is TGTGCCAGCGCTCCCTCTGGGGCCAACGTCCTGACTTTC. This translates into CASAPSGANVLTF.

The V gene is TRBV7-2, the J gene TRBJ2-6; D might be TRBD2 (5 bases). This CDR3 spans 13 amino acids. Looked up from germline, CDR1 is SGHTA and CDR2 is FQGNSA. V was clipped by 7 bases and J by 4 bases, with 8 bases between them. This CDR3 is CASNRGGANVLTF. The CDR3 coding sequence is TGTGCCAGCAACCGGGGAGGGGCCAACGTCCTGACTTTC. Complete variable domain (other parts from reference TRBV7-2 and TRBJ2-6): GAGVSQSPSNKVTEKGKDVELRCDPISGHTALYWYRQSLGQGLEFLIYFQGNSAPDKSGLPSDRFSAERTGGSVSTLTIQRTQQEDSAVYLCASNRGGANVLTFGAGSRLTVL.

This chain links TRBV7-9 with TRBJ2-7; no definite D call. The CDR3 totals 11 residues. Germline CDR1 SEHNR, CDR2 FQNEAQ (reference sequence). V lost 6 bases, J lost 6 bases, and 9 bases lay in between. CDR3 DNA: TGTGCCAGCAGTCGATCAATCGAGCAGTACTTC. Translated: CASSRSIEQYF.

This clone appeared a single time. The chain combines TRBV12-5 with TRBJ2-1; 9 bases line up with TRBD2. Unmatched junction bases numbered 4, after V lost 1 base and J lost 12 bases. The CDR3 contains 13 residues. The V gene's germline CDR1 is LGHNT and CDR2 FRNRAP. CDR3: CASGLEPGLAQFF. The CDR3, as DNA: TGTGCTAGTGGTTTGGAACCGGGACTAGCGCAGTTCTTC.

V is TRBV27 and J is TRBJ1-6; no reliable D call. CDR1 and CDR2 from the germline V gene are MNHEY and SMNVEV (reference sequence). The CDR3 extends over 15 amino acids. Trimming pared 6 bases from V and 9 bases from J, leaving 18 bases between. The CDR3 protein is CASSPTIAETSPLHF. CDR3 DNA sequence: TGTGCCAGCAGCCCAACGATCGCTGAGACTTCACCCCTCCACTTT.

The chain uses TRBV7-6 and TRBJ2-7; possibly TRBD1 for D (5 bases). This CDR3 spans 14 amino acids. Trimming removed 1 base at V and 5 bases at J, with 12 bases between. Germline CDR1 reads SGHVS; CDR2 reads FNYEAQ. CDR3 DNA sequence: TGTGCCAGCAGCTTAGAGGGGCTTAAACACGAGCAGTACTTC. Translated: CASSLEGLKHEQYF.

This clone was observed once. The chain employs TRBV27 and TRBJ1-3; no firm D call. From germline, CDR1 is MNHEY and CDR2 SMNVEV (reference sequence). The CDR3 totals 16 residues. The V gene lost 5 bases and the J gene lost 0 bases, with 14 bases spanning the gap. The chain's CDR3 is CASSPSTGSSGNTIYF. The CDR3 region has the DNA TGTGCCAGCAGTCCATCGACGGGAAGCTCTGGAAACACCATATATTTT.

The rearrangement joins TRBV5-1 to TRBJ2-2; 9 bases map to TRBD1. V gave up 4 bases and J gave up 4 bases; unmatched junction bases: 11. The CDR3 sequence is 17 residues long. Germline V gene sequence: CDR1 SGHRS, CDR2 YFSETQ. The CDR3 nucleotides read TGCGCCAGCAGCCCAAACAACAGGGGGCGCGGCACCGGGGAGCTGTTTTTT. Amino acid sequence: CASSPNNRGRGTGELFF.

In nucleotides, the CDR3 is TGTGCCAGCAGCTTAGTGATCGCGGAATACGAGCAGTACTTC. Translating it yields CASSLVIAEYEQYF. The chain links TRBV7-2 to TRBJ2-7; D not certain. V lost 1 base, J lost 4 bases, and 11 bases lay in between. This CDR3 is 14 amino acids long. CDR1 is SGHTA, CDR2 FQGNSA, per germline.

The gene calls are TRBV28 and TRBJ1-5; tentative D call: TRBD1 (6 bases). The germline CDR1 and CDR2 sequences are MDHEN and SYDVKM. The CDR3 is 14 residues long. V was cut by 1 base and J by 4 bases, with 8 bases left in between. As DNA, the CDR3 is TGTGCCAGCAGTTTATCCACAGGGAATCAGCCCCAGCATTTT. This sequence encodes CASSLSTGNQPQHF.

The chain combines TRBV4-2 with TRBJ1-4, with D tentatively TRBD1 (5 bases). Per the germline V gene, CDR1 is LGHNA and CDR2 is YNFKEQ. The V and J ends lost 1 base and 2 bases respectively, with 17 bases between them. This CDR3 is built from 18 residues. The CDR3 DNA reads TGTGCCAGCAGCCAAGCAGGGATGAGCTTTCTCACTAATGAAAAACTGTTTTTT. Its translation: CASSQAGMSFLTNEKLFF.

This clone appeared a single time. A junction boundary mismatches the germline segment, possibly from a read error. This chain connects TRBV10-3 to TRBJ1-2, with 9 positions matching TRBD1. Looked up from germline, CDR1 is ENHRY and CDR2 is SYGVKD. This CDR3 is 12 amino acids long. For the CDR3, the DNA is TGTGCCATCAGTGGGACAGGGGATGGCTGCACCTTC. This encodes CAISGTGDGCTF.

The rearrangement joins TRBV6-5 to TRBJ1-5, with TRBD1 as a possible D gene (5 bases). In germline, CDR1 is MNHEY, CDR2 SVGAGI. Between the trimmed V and J ends, which lost 7 bases and 6 bases, there was a span of 10 bases. The CDR3 totals 12 residues. The CDR3 bases are TGTGCCAGCAAGCAGGGTGGTCAGCCCCAGCATTTT. Translating it yields CASKQGGQPQHF.

This chain uses TRBV5-4 with TRBJ2-5; 8 bases line up with TRBD2. The germline CDR1 and CDR2 sequences are SGHNT and YYREEE (reference sequence). V trimming: 0 bases; J trimming: 4 bases; junction bases outside the gene matches: 5. CDR3 length equals 15 residues. CDR3 in amino acids: CASSLVLSGRETQYF. The CDR3 DNA follows: TGTGCCAGCAGCTTGGTTCTAAGCGGGAGAGAGACCCAGTACTTC.

The V call is TRBV9, the J call TRBJ2-1; TRBD2 might be the D (5 bases). This CDR3 is built from 17 residues. Per the germline V gene, CDR1 is SGDLS and CDR2 is YYNGEE. Trimming stripped 0 bases from V and 0 bases from J, with 13 bases between. CDR3 amino acids: CASSVASGISSYNEQFF. In nucleotides, the CDR3 is TGTGCCAGCAGCGTAGCTTCGGGGATCAGCTCCTACAATGAGCAGTTCTTC.

This chain connects TRBV7-8 to TRBJ2-7, with TRBD2 as a possible D gene (6 bases). There are 15 residues in the CDR3. V was shortened by 5 bases and J by 2 bases, with 16 bases between the two germline ends. Germline V lookup: CDR1 SGHVS, CDR2 FQNEAQ. The CDR3 region is CASSQWTGETYEQYF. Here the CDR3 DNA reads TGTGCCAGCAGCCAGTGGACGGGGGAGACCTACGAGCAGTACTTC. The full variable domain, completed using reference TRBV7-8 and TRBJ2-7, is GAGVSQSPRYKVAKRGQDVALRCDPISGHVSLFWYQQALGQGPEFLTYFQNEAQLDKSGLPSDRFFAERPEGSVSTLKIQRTQQEDSAVYLCASSQWTGETYEQYFGPGTRLTVT.

The chain carries TRBV28 and TRBJ2-2; a possible D gene is TRBD1 (7 bases). The CDR3 is 13 amino acids. The ends were cut back, 6 bases at V and 6 bases at J, with 11 bases in the middle. Germline V gene data show CDR1 as MDHEN and CDR2 as SYDVKM. The CDR3 region has the DNA TGTGCCAGCAGCTCCAGGGGGGCCGGGGAGCTGTTTTTT. Its translation is CASSSRGAGELFF. Together with reference TRBV28 and TRBJ2-2, the CDR3 gives the full variable domain: DVKVTQSSRYLVKRTGEKVFLECVQDMDHENMFWYRQDPGLGLRLIYFSYDVKMKEKGDIPEGYSVSREKKERFSLILESASTNQTSMYLCASSSRGAGELFFGEGSRLTVL.